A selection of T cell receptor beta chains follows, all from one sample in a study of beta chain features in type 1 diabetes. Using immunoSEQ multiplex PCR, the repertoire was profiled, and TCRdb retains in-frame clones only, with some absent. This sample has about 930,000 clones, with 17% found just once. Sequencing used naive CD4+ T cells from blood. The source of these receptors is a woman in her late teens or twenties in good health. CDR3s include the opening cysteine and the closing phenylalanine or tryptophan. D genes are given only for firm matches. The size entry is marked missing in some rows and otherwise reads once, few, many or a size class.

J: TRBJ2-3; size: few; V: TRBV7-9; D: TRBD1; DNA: TGTGCCAGCAGCTTTGGGACAGGGGGCGCCGCAGATACGCAGTATTTT; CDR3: CASSFGTGGAADTQYF
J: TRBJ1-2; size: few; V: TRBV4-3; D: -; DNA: TGCGCCAGCAGCCAAAATCCAGCTAACTATGGCTACACCTTC; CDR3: CASSQNPANYGYTF
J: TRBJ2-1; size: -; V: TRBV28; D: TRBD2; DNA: TGTGCCAGCAGTCGTGGTAGCGGGAGGGCCAATGAGCAGTTCTTC; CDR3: CASSRGSGRANEQFF
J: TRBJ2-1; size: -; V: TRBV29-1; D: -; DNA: TGCAGCGTTGTAGACACTAGCCAAGGGAAGCTCTACAATGAGCAGTTCTTC; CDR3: CSVVDTSQGKLYNEQFF
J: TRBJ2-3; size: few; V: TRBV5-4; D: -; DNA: TGTGCCAGCAGCTTCTATCTAGCGACGGATACGCAGTATTTT; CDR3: CASSFYLATDTQYF
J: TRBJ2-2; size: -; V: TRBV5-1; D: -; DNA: TGCGCCAGCAGCTCGACCGTGACCGGGGAGCTGTTTTTT; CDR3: CASSSTVTGELFF
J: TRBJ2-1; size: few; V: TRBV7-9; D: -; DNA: TGTGCCAGCAGCTTAGGGCTAGCGGGACAGGATGAGCAGTTCTTC; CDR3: CASSLGLAGQDEQFF
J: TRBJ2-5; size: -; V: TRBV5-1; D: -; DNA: TGCGCCAGCAGCTTGGGGCGAGGAGAGACCCAGTACTTC; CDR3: CASSLGRGETQYF
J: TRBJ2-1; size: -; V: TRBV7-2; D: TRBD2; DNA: TGTGCCAGCAGCTTAGCAGGGACTAGCGTATACAATGAGCAGTTCTTC; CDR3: CASSLAGTSVYNEQFF
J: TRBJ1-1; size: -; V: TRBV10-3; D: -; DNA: TGTGCCATCAGTCTGGACGGCGGGAACACTGAAGCTTTCTTT; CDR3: CAISLDGGNTEAFF
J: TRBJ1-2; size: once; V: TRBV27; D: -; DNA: TGTGCCAGCAGTTTTTCGCTTAATGGAGATTATGGCTACACCTTC; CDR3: CASSFSLNGDYGYTF
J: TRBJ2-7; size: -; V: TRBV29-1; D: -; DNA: TGCAGCGAGAACCCGGTTGGGACGGAAGTATACGAGCAGTACTTC; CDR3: CSENPVGTEVYEQYF
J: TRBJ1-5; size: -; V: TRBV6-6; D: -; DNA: TGTGCCAGCACCCCCTCTGGTGATTCCAATCAGCCCCAGCATTTT; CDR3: CASTPSGDSNQPQHF